This T cell receptor (beta chain) was identified during a study of blood T cell repertoires in COVID-19. CDR1 SGHRS and CDR2 YFSETQ come from the germline V gene. The CDR3 has 14 residues. V was trimmed by 4 bases and J by 5 bases, leaving 15 bases between them. Authors' methods: Estimation of nucleated cell counts was performed using reference gene primer amplification. The protocol was immunoSEQ multiplex PCR, while the TCRdb copy is restricted to in-frame clones and leaves out a portion. The D gene and trimming were derived from the DNA, and the V and J assignments and clone size from that table. The table includes roughly 170,000 clones, 79% detected once.

Sequencing was carried out using peripheral blood. The TCR sequence derives from a woman aged 55-70 years with COVID-19, enrolled during active disease. The chain carries TRBV5-1 and TRBJ1-2; no firm D call. The CDR3 region is CASSPATSLYGYTF. The CDR3 DNA reads as TGCGCCAGCAGCCCAGCGACGTCCTTGTATGGCTACACCTTC.